This T cell receptor (beta chain) comes out of a study of breast tumors, draining lymph nodes, adjacent tissues. Study-level points and caveats: Tumor and nontumor repertoires were significantly more similar in luminal-like than in basal-like breast cancer. The data were judged consistent with most tumor T cells coming from lymph node and expanding in tumor. The lymph node origin of tumor T cells was framed as consistent with a hypothesis, not demonstrated. Tumors had less TCR diversity than lymph nodes, more than nontumor tissue.

TCRdb reprocessed the multiplex PCR reads via MiXCR and lists one record per CDR3 protein. The sample records approximately 230,000 distinct CDR3 sequences, less than 45% being singletons. Points on this clonotype: What it binds is not known.

The lymph nodes were axillary draining lymph nodes from breast cancer patients. This clonotype was sampled from a female donor with breast cancer. Some clones in this sample may be carry-over from other donors' samples. Sequenced: axillary lymph node tissue.

The CDR3 DNA is TGTGCCAGCAGGCCCGACACTCGCGGTGGCAACTATGGCTACACCTTC. Its protein product is CASRPDTRGGNYGYTF. The chain has TRBV2 and TRBJ1-2, with D unclear. Looked up from germline, CDR1 is SNHLY and CDR2 is FYNNEI. The ends were cut back, 6 bases at V and 2 bases at J, with 19 bases in the middle. This CDR3 has 16 residues.